This T cell receptor (beta chain) was retrieved from a study of PD-1 blockade in classical Hodgkin lymphoma. Study findings and constraints: Factors driving the repertoire differences, possibly disease activity or prior therapy, remain undefined.

Autologous stem cell transplantation was followed by relapse in every patient, and brentuximab vedotin exposure varied. Under best response, outcomes were complete response, partial response or progressive disease. To note about this clone: Its cognate antigen is unknown.

The CDR3 extends over 14 amino acids. V lost 6 bases and J 6 bases, leaving 16 bases between the germline ends. Germline values: CDR1 MNHEY, CDR2 SMNVEV (reference sequence). Produced via immunoSEQ multiplex PCR; TCRdb's table is partial and in-frame only. The table records 25,000 to 30,000 clones, 70% to 90% of them present only once. The starting material was peripheral blood mononuclear cells (PBMCs), obtained before the second cycle of nivolumab. The chain carries TRBV27 and TRBJ2-3; D unclear. The source of this sequence is a human donor with classical Hodgkin lymphoma. CDR3 sequence reads: CASSDDGLADTQYF. DNA for the CDR3: TGTGCCAGCAGCGATGACGGATTGGCGGATACGCAGTATTTT.